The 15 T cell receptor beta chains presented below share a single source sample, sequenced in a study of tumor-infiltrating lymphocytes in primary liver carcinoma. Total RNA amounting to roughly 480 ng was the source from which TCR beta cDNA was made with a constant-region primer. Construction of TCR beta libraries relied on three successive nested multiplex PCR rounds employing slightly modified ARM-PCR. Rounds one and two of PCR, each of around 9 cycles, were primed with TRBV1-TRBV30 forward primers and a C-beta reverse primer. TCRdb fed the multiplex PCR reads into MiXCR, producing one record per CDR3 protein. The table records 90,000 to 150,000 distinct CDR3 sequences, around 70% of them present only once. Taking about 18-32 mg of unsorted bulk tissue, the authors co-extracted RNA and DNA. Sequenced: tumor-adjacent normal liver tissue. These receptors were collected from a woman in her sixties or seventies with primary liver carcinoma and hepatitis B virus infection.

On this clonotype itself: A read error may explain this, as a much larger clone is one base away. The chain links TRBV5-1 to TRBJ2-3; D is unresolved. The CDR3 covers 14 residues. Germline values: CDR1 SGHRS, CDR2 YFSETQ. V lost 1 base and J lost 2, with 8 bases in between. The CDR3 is CASSLSQNTDTQYF. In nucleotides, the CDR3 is TGCGCCAGCAGCTTGAGCCAGAACACAGATACGCAGTATTTT.

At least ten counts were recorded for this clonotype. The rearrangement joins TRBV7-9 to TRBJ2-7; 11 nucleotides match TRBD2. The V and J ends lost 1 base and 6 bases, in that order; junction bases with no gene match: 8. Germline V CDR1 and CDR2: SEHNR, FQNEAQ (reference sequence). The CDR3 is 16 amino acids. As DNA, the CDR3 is TGTGCCAGCAGCTTAGTGGGTGTGACTAGCGGGATCGAGCAGTACTTC. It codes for CASSLVGVTSGIEQYF.

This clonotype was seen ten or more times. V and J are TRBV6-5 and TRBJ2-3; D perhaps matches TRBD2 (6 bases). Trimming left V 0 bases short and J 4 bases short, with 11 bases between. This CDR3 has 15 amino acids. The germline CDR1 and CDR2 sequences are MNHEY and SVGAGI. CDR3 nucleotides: TGTGCCAGCAGTTACTCTGGAGGGTTGGCAGATACGCAGTATTTT. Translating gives CASSYSGGLADTQYF.

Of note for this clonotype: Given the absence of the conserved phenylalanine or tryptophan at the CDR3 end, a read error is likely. CDR3 residues: CSVARDKNQPQHL. In DNA form, the CDR3 reads TGCAGCGTTGCACGGGACAAGAATCAACCCCAGCATCTT. The genes are TRBV29-1 and TRBJ1-5; possible D gene TRBD1, 6 bases. Germline V lookup: CDR1 SQVTM, CDR2 ANQGSEA. There are 13 residues in the CDR3.

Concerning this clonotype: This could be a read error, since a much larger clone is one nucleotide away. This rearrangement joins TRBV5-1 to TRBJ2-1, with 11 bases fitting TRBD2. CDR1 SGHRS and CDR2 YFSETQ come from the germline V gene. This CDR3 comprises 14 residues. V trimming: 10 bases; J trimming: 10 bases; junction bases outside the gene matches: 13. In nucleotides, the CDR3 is TGCGCCTGCTCTGGGACTAGCGGAGGTGGGGAGCAGTTCTTC. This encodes CACSGTSGGGEQFF.

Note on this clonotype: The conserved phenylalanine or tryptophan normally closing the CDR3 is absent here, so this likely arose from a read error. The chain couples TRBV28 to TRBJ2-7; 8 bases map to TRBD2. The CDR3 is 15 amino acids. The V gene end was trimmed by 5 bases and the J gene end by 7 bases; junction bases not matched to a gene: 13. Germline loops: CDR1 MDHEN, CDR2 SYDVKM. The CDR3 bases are TGTGCCAGCAGTCCCTCCCCCGGGGGGGGGTTTGAGCAGTACTTA. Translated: CASSPSPGGGFEQYL.

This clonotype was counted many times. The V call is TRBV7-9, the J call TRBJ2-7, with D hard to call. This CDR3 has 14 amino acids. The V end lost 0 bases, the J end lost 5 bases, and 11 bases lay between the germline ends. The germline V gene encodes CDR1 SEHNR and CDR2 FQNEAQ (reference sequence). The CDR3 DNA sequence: TGTGCCAGCAGCTTAGCAGGGTCGAGGAACGAGCAGTACTTC. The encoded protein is CASSLAGSRNEQYF.

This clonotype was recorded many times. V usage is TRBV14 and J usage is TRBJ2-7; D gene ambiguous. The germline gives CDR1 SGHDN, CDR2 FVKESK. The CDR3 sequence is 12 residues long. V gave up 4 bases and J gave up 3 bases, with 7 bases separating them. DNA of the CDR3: TGTGCCAGCAGCCGTGCGTACTACGAGCAGTACTTC. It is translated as CASSRAYYEQYF.

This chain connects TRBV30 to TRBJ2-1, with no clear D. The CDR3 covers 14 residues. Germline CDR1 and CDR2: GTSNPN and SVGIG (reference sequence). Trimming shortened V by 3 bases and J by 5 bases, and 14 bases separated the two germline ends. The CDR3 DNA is TGTGCCTGGAGACTGGGAAGGCTAAACAATGAGCAGTTCTTC. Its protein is CAWRLGRLNNEQFF. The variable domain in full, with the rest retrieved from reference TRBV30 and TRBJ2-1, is SQTIHQWPATLVQPVGSPLSLECTVEGTSNPNLYWYRQAAGRGLQLLFYSVGIGQISSEVPQNLSASRPQDRQFILSSKKLLLSDSGFYLCAWRLGRLNNEQFFGPGTRLTVL.

The CDR3 DNA is TGTGCCAGCAGCAACCTCGCCTTATCAGGAGCGGGAGTCGCAGATACGCAGTATTTT. This sequence encodes CASSNLALSGAGVADTQYF. The V and J genes are TRBV7-2 and TRBJ2-3, with 8 nucleotides matching TRBD2. The CDR3 loop spans 19 amino acids. In germline, CDR1 is SGHTA, CDR2 FQGNSA. V lost 5 bases to trimming and J lost 4 bases; unmatched junction nucleotides: 20.

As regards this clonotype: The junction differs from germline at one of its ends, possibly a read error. The CDR3 DNA follows: TGTGCCAGCAGCATCACCGGGGGGAAGGGTGAAAAACTGTTTTTT. Its protein is CASSITGGKGEKLFF. The genes are TRBV5-1 and TRBJ1-4; D is possibly TRBD1 (5 bases). Germline values: CDR1 SGHRS, CDR2 YFSETQ. The CDR3 runs to 15 residues.

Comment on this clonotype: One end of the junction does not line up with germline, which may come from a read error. CDR3 region: CVSSLEMGGELFF. CDR3 coding DNA: TGTGTCAGCAGTTTAGAGATGGGTGGGGAGCTGTTTTTT. The gene calls are TRBV12-3 or TRBV12-4 and TRBJ2-2; no clear D gene. This CDR3 is built from 13 residues.

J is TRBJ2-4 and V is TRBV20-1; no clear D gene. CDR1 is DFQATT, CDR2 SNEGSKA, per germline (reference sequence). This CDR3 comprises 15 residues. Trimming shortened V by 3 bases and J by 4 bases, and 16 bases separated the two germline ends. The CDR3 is CSARDRNLAKNIQYF. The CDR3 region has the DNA TGCAGTGCTAGGGATCGTAATTTAGCAAAAAACATTCAGTACTTC.

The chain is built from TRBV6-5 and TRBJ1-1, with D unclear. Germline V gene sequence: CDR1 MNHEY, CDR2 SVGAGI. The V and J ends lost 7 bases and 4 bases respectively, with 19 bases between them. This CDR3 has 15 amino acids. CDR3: CASIPRPTSSTEAFF. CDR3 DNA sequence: TGTGCCAGCATCCCGAGACCTACATCGAGCACTGAAGCTTTCTTT.

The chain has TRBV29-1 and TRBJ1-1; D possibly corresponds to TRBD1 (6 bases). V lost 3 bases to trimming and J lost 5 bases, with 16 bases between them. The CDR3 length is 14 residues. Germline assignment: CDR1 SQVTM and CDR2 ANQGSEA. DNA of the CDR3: TGCAGCGTTGAGGAATCGGGGGCGTGGACTGAAGCTTTCTTT. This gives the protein CSVEESGAWTEAFF.